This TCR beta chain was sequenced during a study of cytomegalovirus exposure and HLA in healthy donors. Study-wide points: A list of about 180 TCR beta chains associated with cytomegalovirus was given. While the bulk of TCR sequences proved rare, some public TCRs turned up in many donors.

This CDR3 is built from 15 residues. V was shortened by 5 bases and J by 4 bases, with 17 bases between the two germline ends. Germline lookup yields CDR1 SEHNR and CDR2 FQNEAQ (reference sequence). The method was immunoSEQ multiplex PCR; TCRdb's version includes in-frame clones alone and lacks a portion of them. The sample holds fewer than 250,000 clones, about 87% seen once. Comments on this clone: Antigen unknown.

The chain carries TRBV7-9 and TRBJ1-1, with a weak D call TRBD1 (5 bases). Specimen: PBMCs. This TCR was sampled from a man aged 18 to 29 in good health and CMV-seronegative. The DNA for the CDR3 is TGTGCCAGCAGCCTCGGGTCCCACGGGGGCACTGAAGCTTTCTTT. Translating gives CASSLGSHGGTEAFF.